This T cell receptor (beta chain) was sequenced during a study of OX40 agonist ivuxolimab in advanced cancers. Patients were ineligible given autoimmune disease history or systemic immunosuppression. Clones were sequenced by immunoSEQ multiplex PCR, and TCRdb holds only the in-frame ones, with some missing. The sample records around 50,000 clones, approximately 79% being singletons. V was clipped by 7 bases and J by 5 bases, with 17 bases between them. This CDR3 comprises 15 residues. Germline CDR1 LGHNT, CDR2 FRNRAP. Specimen: CD4+ or CD8+ T cells sorted from blood, collected in a trial of the OX40 agonist ivuxolimab. The rearrangement links TRBV12-5 to TRBJ2-2; D not certain. This TCR was recovered from an adult with an advanced solid tumor such as melanoma, head and neck, liver or kidney cancer. This CDR3 reads CASVSGTGRTGELFF. For the CDR3, the DNA is TGTGCTAGTGTCTCGGGCACCGGTCGGACCGGGGAGCTGTTTTTT.